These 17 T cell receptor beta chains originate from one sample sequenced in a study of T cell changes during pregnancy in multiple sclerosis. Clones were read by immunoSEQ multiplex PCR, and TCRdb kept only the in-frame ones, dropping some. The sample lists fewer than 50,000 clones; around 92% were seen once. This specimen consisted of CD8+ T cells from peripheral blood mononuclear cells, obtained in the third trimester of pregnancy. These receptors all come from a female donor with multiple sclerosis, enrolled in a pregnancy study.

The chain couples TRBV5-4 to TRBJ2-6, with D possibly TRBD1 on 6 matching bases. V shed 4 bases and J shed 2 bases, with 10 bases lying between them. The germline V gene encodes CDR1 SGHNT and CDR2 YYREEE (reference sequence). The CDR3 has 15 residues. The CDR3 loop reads CASSDTGTGANVLTF. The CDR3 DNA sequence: TGTGCCAGCAGCGACACAGGGACTGGGGCCAACGTCCTGACTTTC.

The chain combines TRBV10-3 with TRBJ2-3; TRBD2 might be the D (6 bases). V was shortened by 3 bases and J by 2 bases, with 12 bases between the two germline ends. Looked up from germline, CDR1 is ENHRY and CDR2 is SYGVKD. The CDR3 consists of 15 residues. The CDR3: CAISEGGGVTDTQYF. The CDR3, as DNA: TGTGCCATCAGTGAAGGAGGCGGGGTCACAGATACGCAGTATTTT.

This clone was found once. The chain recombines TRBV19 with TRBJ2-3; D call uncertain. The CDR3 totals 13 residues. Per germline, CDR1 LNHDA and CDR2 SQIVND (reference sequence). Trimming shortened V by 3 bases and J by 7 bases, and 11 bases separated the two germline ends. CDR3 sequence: CASSMAILHTQYF. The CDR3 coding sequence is TGTGCCAGTAGTATGGCCATCCTTCATACGCAGTATTTT.

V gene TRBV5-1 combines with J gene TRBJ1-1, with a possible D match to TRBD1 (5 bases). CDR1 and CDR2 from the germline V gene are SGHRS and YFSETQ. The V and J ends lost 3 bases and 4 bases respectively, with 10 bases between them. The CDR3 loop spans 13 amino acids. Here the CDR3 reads CASSSSGLTEAFF. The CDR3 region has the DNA TGCGCCAGCAGCTCTTCAGGGCTCACTGAAGCTTTCTTT.

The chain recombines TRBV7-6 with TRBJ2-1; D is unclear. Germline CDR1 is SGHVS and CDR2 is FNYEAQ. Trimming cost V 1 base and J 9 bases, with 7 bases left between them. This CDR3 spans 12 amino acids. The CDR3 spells CASSLGSTEQFF. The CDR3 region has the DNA TGTGCCAGCAGCTTAGGCAGTACTGAGCAGTTCTTC.

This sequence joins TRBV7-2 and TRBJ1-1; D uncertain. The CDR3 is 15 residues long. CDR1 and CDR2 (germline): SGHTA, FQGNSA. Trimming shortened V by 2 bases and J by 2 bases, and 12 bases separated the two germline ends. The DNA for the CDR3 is TGTGCCAGCAGCTTAAACTTAAGACTTAACACTGAAGCTTTCTTT. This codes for CASSLNLRLNTEAFF.

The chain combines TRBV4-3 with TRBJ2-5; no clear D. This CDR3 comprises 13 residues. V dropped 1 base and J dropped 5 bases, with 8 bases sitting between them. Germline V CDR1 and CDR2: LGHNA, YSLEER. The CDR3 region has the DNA TGCGCCAGCAGCCAAGCGATGGGCGAGACCCAGTACTTC. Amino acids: CASSQAMGETQYF.

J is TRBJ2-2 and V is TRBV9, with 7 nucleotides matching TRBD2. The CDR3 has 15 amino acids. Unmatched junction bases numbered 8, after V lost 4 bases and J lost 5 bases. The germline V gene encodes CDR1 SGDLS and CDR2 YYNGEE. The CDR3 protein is CASSSSSGGTGELFF. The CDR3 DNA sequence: TGTGCCAGCAGCTCGTCTAGCGGTGGGACCGGGGAGCTGTTTTTT. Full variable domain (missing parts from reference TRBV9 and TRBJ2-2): DSGVTQTPKHLITATGQRVTLRCSPRSGDLSVYWYQQSLDQGLQFLIQYYNGEERAKGNILERFSAQQFPDLHSELNLSSLELGDSALYFCASSSSSGGTGELFFGEGSRLTVL.

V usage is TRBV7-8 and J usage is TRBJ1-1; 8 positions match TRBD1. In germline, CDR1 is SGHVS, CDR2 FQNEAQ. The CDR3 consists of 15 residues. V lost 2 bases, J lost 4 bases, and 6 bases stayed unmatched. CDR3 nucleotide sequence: TGTGCCAGCAGCTTATTATCACAGGGGGGCACTGAAGCTTTCTTT. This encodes CASSLLSQGGTEAFF.

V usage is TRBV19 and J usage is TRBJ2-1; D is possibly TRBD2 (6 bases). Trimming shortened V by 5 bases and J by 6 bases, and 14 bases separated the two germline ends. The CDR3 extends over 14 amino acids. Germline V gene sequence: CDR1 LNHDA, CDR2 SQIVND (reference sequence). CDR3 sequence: CASSYIADTNEQFF. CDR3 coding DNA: TGTGCCAGTAGTTACATAGCGGATACCAATGAGCAGTTCTTC.

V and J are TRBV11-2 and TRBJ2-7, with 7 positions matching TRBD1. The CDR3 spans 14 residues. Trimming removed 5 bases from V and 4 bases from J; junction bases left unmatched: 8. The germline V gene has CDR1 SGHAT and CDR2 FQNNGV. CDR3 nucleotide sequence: TGTGCCAGCAGCCAAACAGGGGACATATACGAGCAGTACTTC. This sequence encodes CASSQTGDIYEQYF.

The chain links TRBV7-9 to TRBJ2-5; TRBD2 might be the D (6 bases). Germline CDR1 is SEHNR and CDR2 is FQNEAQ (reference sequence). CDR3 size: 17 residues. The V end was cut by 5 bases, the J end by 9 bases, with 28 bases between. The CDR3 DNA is TGTGCCAGCAGCGCTAGCCTGAGCGCCGGGAGTACCCCGCCCCAGTACTTC. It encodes CASSASLSAGSTPPQYF. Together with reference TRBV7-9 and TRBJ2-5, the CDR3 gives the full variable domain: DTGVSQNPRHKITKRGQNVTFRCDPISEHNRLYWYRQTLGQGPEFLTYFQNEAQLEKSRLLSDRFSAERPKGSFSTLEIQRTEQGDSAMYLCASSASLSAGSTPPQYFGPGTRLLVL.

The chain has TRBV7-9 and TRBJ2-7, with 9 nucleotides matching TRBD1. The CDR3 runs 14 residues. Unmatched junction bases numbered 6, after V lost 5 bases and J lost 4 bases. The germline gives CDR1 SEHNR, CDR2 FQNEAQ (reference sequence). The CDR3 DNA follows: TGTGCCAGCAGCCCCCCGGACAGGGGATACGAGCAGTACTTC. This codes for CASSPPDRGYEQYF.

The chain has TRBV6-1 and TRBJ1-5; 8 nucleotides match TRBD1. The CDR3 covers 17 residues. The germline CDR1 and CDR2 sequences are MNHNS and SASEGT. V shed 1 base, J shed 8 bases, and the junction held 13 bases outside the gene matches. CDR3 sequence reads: CASSEDGYAGGEEPQHF. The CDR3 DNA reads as TGTGCCAGCAGTGAAGATGGATACGCAGGGGGCGAGGAGCCCCAGCATTTT.

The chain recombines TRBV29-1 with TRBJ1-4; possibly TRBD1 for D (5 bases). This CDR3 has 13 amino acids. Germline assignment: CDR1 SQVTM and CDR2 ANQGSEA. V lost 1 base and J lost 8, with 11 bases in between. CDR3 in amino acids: CSVEGPPGEKLFF. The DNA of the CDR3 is TGCAGCGTTGAAGGGCCCCCAGGGGAAAAACTGTTTTTT.

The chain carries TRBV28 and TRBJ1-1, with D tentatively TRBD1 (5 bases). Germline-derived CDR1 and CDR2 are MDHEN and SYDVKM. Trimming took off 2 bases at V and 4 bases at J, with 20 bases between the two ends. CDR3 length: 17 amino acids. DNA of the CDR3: TGTGCCAGCAGTTTAATCCCGGGGGTCTCGAGTGGCACTGAAGCTTTCTTT. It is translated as CASSLIPGVSSGTEAFF.

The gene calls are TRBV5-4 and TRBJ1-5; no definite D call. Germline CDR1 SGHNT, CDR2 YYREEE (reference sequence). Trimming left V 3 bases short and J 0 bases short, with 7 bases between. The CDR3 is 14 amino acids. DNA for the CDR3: TGTGCCAGCAGCTCGGGTGGTAGCAATCAGCCCCAGCATTTT. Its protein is CASSSGGSNQPQHF.